Listed below are T cell receptor beta chains from one sample, sequenced in a study of blood T cells in healthy people across ages. TCRdb called the 5' RACE reads again in MiXCR, with one record for every CDR3 protein. This table holds 800,000 to 950,000 distinct CDR3 sequences, under 35% found once. The sample was also reused in another study, on T cells of mothers and their children.

The source material was blood. The source of these receptors is a middle-aged woman in good health. Both conserved end residues are part of each CDR3. D genes are given only for firm matches. Only part of the rows carry a size: once, few, many, or a class if the clone is expanded.

>TRBD2|TRBV20-1|.|TRBJ2-3
CSANPGTSGTDTQYF
TGCAGTGCTAACCCCGGGACTAGTGGCACAGATACGCAGTATTTT
>.|TRBV10-3|few|TRBJ1-5
CAISERKTDLSNQPQHF
TGTGCCATCAGTGAGAGGAAGACAGACCTTAGCAATCAGCCCCAGCATTTT
>.|TRBV24-1|few|TRBJ2-5
CATSDPGTWGRETQYF
TGTGCCACCAGTGATCCAGGGACATGGGGCCGGGAGACCCAGTACTTC
>.|TRBV28|.|TRBJ1-1
CASSLLPPFGEAFF
TGTGCCAGCAGTTTACTCCCGCCGTTCGGGGAAGCTTTCTTT
>.|TRBV29-1|many|TRBJ2-5
CSVGFAGRVQETQYF
TGCAGCGTTGGATTCGCAGGCAGGGTCCAAGAGACCCAGTACTTC
>TRBD1|TRBV7-6|many|TRBJ2-5
CASSLMGQGRETQYF
TGTGCCAGCAGCCTGATGGGACAGGGGCGGGAGACCCAGTACTTC
>.|TRBV7-9|many|TRBJ2-1
CASPSRGFF
TGTGCCAGCCCCAGTCGAGGGTTCTTC
>.|TRBV7-6|many|TRBJ2-5
CASSPEAGLETQYF
TGTGCCAGCAGCCCCGAAGCCGGGTTAGAGACCCAGTACTTC
>TRBD1|TRBV7-2|few|TRBJ2-1
CASSLVLTGGSSYNEQFF
TGTGCCAGCAGCTTAGTATTGACAGGGGGCAGCTCCTACAATGAGCAGTTCTTC
>.|TRBV14|many|TRBJ2-4
CASSHSPAKNIQYF
TGTGCCAGCAGCCACTCGCCCGCCAAAAACATTCAGTACTTC
>.|TRBV18|.|TRBJ2-7
CASSPPTVVGVNEQYF
TGTGCCAGCTCACCACCGACGGTAGTGGGCGTCAATGAGCAGTACTTC
>TRBD2|TRBV29-1|.|TRBJ2-5
CSVGTSGEPQETQYF
TGCAGCGTCGGTACTAGCGGGGAGCCGCAAGAGACCCAGTACTTC
>.|TRBV20-1|many|TRBJ1-1
CSARGVGFAEAFF
TGCAGTGCTAGAGGAGTCGGGTTCGCTGAAGCTTTCTTT
>TRBD2|TRBV7-2|many|TRBJ2-2
CASSLGLAGTGELFF
TGTGCCAGCAGCTTGGGACTAGCGGGCACCGGGGAGCTGTTTTTT
>.|TRBV28|many|TRBJ2-1
CASSNYEQFF
TGTGCCAGCAGCAACTATGAGCAGTTCTTC
>.|TRBV20-1|.|TRBJ1-2
CSARVQENYGYTF
TGCAGTGCTAGAGTCCAAGAGAACTATGGCTACACCTTC
>.|TRBV28|many|TRBJ2-1
CASSLADFYNEQFF
TGTGCCAGCAGTTTAGCGGACTTTTACAATGAGCAGTTCTTC
>.|TRBV27|many|TRBJ2-1
CASSLPEMGEQFF
TGTGCCAGCAGTTTGCCAGAGATGGGCGAGCAGTTCTTC
>TRBD1|TRBV5-4|few|TRBJ1-2
CASSAGQGALRGYTF
TGTGCCAGCAGCGCAGGACAGGGGGCTCTTCGTGGCTACACCTTC
>TRBD2|TRBV9|many|TRBJ2-5
CASSGTSGGVGETQYF
TGTGCCAGCAGCGGGACTAGCGGGGGCGTCGGGGAGACCCAGTACTTC
>TRBD1|TRBV28|many|TRBJ1-2
CASSWTGGDSNYGYTF
TGTGCCAGCAGCTGGACAGGGGGCGATTCTAACTATGGCTACACCTTC
>.|TRBV29-1|.|TRBJ2-3
CSVEYTSGLIGYF
TGCAGCGTTGAATACACGTCCGGGTTGATCGGGTATTTT
>.|TRBV14|many|TRBJ2-5
CASSQGYQETQYF
TGTGCCAGCAGCCAGGGGTACCAAGAGACCCAGTACTTC
>TRBD1|TRBV20-1|few|TRBJ2-2
CSARDVGGQGAAGELFF
TGCAGTGCTAGAGATGTTGGGGGACAGGGGGCCGCCGGGGAGCTGTTTTTT
>.|TRBV4-1|.|TRBJ2-5
CASSQDPPGAGEQYF
TGCGCCAGCAGCCAAGATCCGCCAGGGGCGGGAGAGCAGTACTTC
>.|TRBV5-6|few|TRBJ1-2
CASSFQGRNYGYTF
TGTGCCAGCAGCTTTCAGGGGCGAAACTATGGCTACACCTTC
>.|TRBV3-1|few|TRBJ2-3
CASSRRDAQYF
TGTGCCAGCAGCCGCCGGGACGCGCAGTATTTT
>.|TRBV6-5|.|TRBJ2-3
CASSYSPYISVSTDTQYF
TGTGCCAGCAGTTATTCCCCCTATATAAGCGTAAGCACAGATACGCAGTATTTT
>.|TRBV20-1|.|TRBJ2-3
CSASSGLDTQYF
TGCAGTGCTAGCTCTGGGTTAGATACGCAGTATTTT
>.|TRBV20-1|.|TRBJ2-3
CSASRPRGGTDTQYF
TGCAGCGCTAGTCGGCCGCGCGGCGGCACAGATACGCAGTATTTT
>TRBD2|TRBV28|many|TRBJ2-7
CASQRTSGASYEQYF
TGTGCCAGCCAACGGACTAGCGGGGCCTCCTACGAGCAGTACTTC
>.|TRBV7-3|many|TRBJ2-5
CASSSRYGETQYF
TGTGCCAGCAGCTCCCGCTACGGAGAGACCCAGTACTTC
>.|TRBV24-1|.|TRBJ2-1
CATSDLTLRRDGVYNEQFF
TGTGCCACCAGTGATTTGACCCTGCGCCGGGACGGAGTCTACAATGAGCAGTTCTTC
>.|TRBV3-1|.|TRBJ2-1
CASGQNSANEQFF
TGTGCCAGCGGCCAGAACTCGGCAAATGAGCAGTTCTTC
>TRBD1|TRBV7-7|.|TRBJ2-1
CASSLSGQDVNEQFF
TGTGCTAGCAGCTTGTCGGGACAGGATGTCAATGAGCAGTTCTTC
>TRBD2|TRBV5-1|many|TRBJ2-1
CASSVSGGAANEQFF
TGCGCCAGCAGCGTCAGCGGGGGGGCGGCCAATGAGCAGTTCTTC
>.|TRBV27|.|TRBJ2-6
CASSLEVRDSGANVLTF
TGTGCCAGCAGTTTAGAGGTACGGGACTCTGGGGCCAACGTCCTGACTTTC
>.|TRBV6-5|.|TRBJ2-5
CASSSVAGPETQYF
TGTGCCAGCAGCAGCGTGGCAGGGCCAGAGACCCAGTACTTC
>.|TRBV10-3|few|TRBJ2-5
CAISRGRGEETQYF
TGTGCCATCAGTCGCGGCAGGGGGGAAGAGACCCAGTACTTC
>TRBD1|TRBV28|.|TRBJ1-2
CASSFPPTGGTAGYGYTF
TGTGCCAGCAGTTTCCCCCCGACAGGGGGCACGGCTGGCTATGGCTACACCTTC
>.|TRBV20-1|.|TRBJ2-7
CSANLQGYAAEQYF
TGCAGTGCTAATCTCCAGGGATACGCTGCCGAGCAGTACTTC
>.|TRBV3-1|.|TRBJ2-6
CASSQGAGAGANVLTF
TGTGCCAGCAGCCAAGGGGCCGGGGCCGGGGCCAACGTCCTGACTTTC
>TRBD2|TRBV11-2|few|TRBJ2-3
CASSLGASGGGDTQYF
TGTGCCAGCAGCCTAGGAGCTAGCGGGGGGGGTGATACGCAGTATTTT
>.|TRBV3-1|.|TRBJ2-1
CASSQKAYDEQFF
TGTGCCAGCAGCCAAAAGGCTTACGATGAGCAGTTCTTC
>.|TRBV14|few|TRBJ2-3
CASSHLWDTQYF
TGTGCCAGCAGCCACTTGTGGGATACGCAGTATTTT
>.|TRBV18|.|TRBJ2-1
CASSPPDRDEQFF
TGTGCCAGCTCACCACCAGACCGGGATGAGCAGTTCTTC
>TRBD1|TRBV5-1|.|TRBJ2-7
CASSPGQERAQYF
TGCGCCAGCAGCCCAGGACAGGAGCGTGCACAGTACTTC
>.|TRBV20-1|.|TRBJ1-2
CSARGLRGGMAYGYTF
TGCAGTGCTAGAGGTCTCCGGGGGGGTATGGCCTATGGCTACACCTTC
>.|TRBV20-1|.|TRBJ1-4
CSARPGEKRFF
TGCAGTGCTAGACCGGGTGAAAAACGGTTTTTT
>.|TRBV12-3/TRBV12-4|many|TRBJ2-7
CASSSPTYEQYF
TGTGCCAGCAGTTCCCCCACATACGAGCAGTACTTC
>TRBD1|TRBV20-1|.|TRBJ1-2
CSARKGGAYGYTF
TGCAGTGCTCGGAAAGGGGGCGCCTATGGCTACACCTTC
>.|TRBV5-1|.|TRBJ1-1
CASSVGHEGFTEAFF
TGCGCCAGCAGCGTTGGACACGAAGGCTTCACTGAAGCTTTCTTT
>TRBD1|TRBV5-1|.|TRBJ2-1
CASSPGGQGFDEQFF
TGCGCCAGCAGCCCGGGGGGACAGGGGTTCGATGAGCAGTTCTTC